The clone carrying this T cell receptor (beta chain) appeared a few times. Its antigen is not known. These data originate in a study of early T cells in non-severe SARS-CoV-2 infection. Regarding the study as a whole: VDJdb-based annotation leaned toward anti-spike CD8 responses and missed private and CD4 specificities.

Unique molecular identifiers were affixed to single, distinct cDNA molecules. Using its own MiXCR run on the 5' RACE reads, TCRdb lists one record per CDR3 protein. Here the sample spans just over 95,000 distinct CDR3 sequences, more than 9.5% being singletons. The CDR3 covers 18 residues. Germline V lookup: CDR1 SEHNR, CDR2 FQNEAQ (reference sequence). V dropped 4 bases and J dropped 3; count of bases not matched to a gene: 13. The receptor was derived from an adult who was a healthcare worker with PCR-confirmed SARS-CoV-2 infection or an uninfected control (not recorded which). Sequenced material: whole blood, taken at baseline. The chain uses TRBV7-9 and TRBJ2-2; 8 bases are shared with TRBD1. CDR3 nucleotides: TGTGCCAGCAGCTCCTCCGCAGGGGGCATACGACACACCGGGGAGCTGTTTTTT. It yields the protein CASSSSAGGIRHTGELFF.